This record covers a single T cell receptor beta chain. The ends were cut back, 5 bases at V and 5 bases at J, with 23 bases in the middle. The CDR3 has 17 residues. CDR1 is SGHVS and CDR2 is FQNEAQ in the germline V gene. The sample is drawn from a study of technical replicates of blood from a handful of donors. Some clones are missing from TCRdb's copy, which holds only in-frame ones; the method was immunoSEQ multiplex PCR. The table has tens of thousands of clones, 85% to 95% seen once; the top ten hold roughly 4.5%. The V call is TRBV7-8, the J call TRBJ2-3; D gene unclear. The source material was PBMCs. The sequence was obtained from a human donor in good health. Some clones in this sample may be carry-over from other donors' samples. The DNA of the CDR3 is TGTGCCAGCAGCCCCAATCGGGTCCCGGTAAGAGGAGATACGCAGTATTTT. Translating it yields CASSPNRVPVRGDTQYF.